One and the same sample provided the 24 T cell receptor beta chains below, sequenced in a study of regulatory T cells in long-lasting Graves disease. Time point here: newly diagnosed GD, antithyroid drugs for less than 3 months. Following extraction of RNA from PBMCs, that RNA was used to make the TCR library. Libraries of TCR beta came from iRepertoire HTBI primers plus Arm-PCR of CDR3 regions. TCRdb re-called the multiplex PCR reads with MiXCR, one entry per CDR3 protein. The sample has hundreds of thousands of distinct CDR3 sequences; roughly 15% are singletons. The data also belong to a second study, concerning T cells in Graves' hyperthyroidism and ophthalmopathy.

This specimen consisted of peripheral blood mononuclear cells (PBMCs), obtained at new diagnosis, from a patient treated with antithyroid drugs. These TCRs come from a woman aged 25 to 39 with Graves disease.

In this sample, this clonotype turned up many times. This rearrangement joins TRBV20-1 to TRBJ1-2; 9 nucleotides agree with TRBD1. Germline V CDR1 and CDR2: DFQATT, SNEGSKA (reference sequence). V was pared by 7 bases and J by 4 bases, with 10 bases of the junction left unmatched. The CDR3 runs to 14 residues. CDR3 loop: CSGNTGGAGYGYTF. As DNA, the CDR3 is TGCAGTGGGAACACAGGGGGCGCCGGCTATGGCTACACCTTC.

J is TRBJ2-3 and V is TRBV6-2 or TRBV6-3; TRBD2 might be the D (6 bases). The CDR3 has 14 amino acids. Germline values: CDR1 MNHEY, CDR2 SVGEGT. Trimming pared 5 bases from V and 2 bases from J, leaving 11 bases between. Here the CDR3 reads CASSGRGDTDTQYF. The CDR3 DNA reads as TGTGCCAGCAGTGGGCGGGGTGACACAGATACGCAGTATTTT.

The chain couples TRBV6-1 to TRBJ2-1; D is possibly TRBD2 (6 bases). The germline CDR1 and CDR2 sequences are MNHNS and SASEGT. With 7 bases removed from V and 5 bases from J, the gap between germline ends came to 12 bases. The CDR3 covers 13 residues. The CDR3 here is CASTRGENNEQFF. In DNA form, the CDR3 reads TGTGCCAGCACGCGGGGAGAAAACAATGAGCAGTTCTTC.

The CDR3 DNA is TGCAGTGCTAGACTCTCCCTTCCAAACTATGGCTACACCTTC. This encodes CSARLSLPNYGYTF. The chain recombines TRBV20-1 with TRBJ1-2; D gene unclear. The CDR3 consists of 14 residues. The V gene lost 2 bases and the J gene lost 2 bases, with 12 bases spanning the gap. The germline CDR1 and CDR2 sequences are DFQATT and SNEGSKA (reference sequence).

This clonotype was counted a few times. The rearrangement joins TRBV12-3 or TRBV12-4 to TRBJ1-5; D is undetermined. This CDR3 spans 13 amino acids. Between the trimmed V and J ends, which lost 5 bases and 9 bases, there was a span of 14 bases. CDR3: CASSRDGPGPQHF. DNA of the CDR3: TGTGCCAGCAGTCGAGACGGACCGGGGCCCCAGCATTTT.

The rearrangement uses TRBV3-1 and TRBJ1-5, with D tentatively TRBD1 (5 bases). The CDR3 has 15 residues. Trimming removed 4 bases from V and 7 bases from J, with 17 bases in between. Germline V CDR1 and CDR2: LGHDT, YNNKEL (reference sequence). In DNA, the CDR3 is TGTGCCAGCAGCCCCGGGGGGGGTGTCGAGCAGCCCCAGCATTTT. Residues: CASSPGGGVEQPQHF.

The CDR3 loop reads CASSLEPRLAGDPGELFF. For the CDR3, the DNA is TGTGCCAGCAGTTTAGAGCCCAGACTAGCGGGAGACCCCGGGGAGCTGTTTTTT. The rearrangement uses TRBV27 and TRBJ2-2; 12 positions match TRBD2. The CDR3 consists of 18 residues. The junction had 10 bases not matched to a gene; V was cut back by 2 bases and J by 6 bases. CDR1 is MNHEY and CDR2 is SMNVEV in the germline V gene (reference sequence).

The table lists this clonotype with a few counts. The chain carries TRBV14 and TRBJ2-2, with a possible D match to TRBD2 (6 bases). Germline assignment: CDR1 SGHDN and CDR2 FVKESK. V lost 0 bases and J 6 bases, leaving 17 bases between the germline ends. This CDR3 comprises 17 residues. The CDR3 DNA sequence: TGTGCCAGCAGCCAAGATAGAGCACTAGCAAACGCCGGGGAGCTGTTTTTT. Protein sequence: CASSQDRALANAGELFF.

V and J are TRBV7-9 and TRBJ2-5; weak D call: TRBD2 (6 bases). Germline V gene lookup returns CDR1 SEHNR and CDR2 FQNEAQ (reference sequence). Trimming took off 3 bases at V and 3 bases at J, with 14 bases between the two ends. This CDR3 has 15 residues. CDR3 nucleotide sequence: TGTGCCAGCAGCTTTCCGGGACGGGGGAAAGAGACCCAGTACTTC. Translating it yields CASSFPGRGKETQYF.

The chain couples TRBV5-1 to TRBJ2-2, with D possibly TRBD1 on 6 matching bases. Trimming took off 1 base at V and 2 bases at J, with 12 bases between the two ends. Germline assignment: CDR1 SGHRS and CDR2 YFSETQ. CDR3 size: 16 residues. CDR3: CASSLFGTPNTGELFF. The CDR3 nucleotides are TGCGCCAGCAGCTTGTTCGGGACACCAAACACCGGGGAGCTGTTTTTT.

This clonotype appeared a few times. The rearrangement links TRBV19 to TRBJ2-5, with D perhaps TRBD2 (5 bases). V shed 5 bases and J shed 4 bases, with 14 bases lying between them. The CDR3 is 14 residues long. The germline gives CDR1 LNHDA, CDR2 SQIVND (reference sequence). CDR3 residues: CASSVPGFGETQYF. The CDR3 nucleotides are TGTGCCAGTAGTGTGCCGGGGTTTGGAGAGACCCAGTACTTC. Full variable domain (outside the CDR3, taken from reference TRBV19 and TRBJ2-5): DGGITQSPKYLFRKEGQNVTLSCEQNLNHDAMYWYRQDPGQGLRLIYYSQIVNDFQKGDIAEGYSVSREKKESFPLTVTSAQKNPTAFYLCASSVPGFGETQYFGPGTRLLVL.

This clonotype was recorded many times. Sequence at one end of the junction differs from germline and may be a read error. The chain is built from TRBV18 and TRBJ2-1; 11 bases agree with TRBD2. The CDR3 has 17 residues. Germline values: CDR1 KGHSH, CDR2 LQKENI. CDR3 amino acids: CASSPAGTSGLYSEQFF. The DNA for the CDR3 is TGTGCCAGCTCACCCGCCGGGACTAGCGGCTTATACAGTGAGCAGTTCTTC.

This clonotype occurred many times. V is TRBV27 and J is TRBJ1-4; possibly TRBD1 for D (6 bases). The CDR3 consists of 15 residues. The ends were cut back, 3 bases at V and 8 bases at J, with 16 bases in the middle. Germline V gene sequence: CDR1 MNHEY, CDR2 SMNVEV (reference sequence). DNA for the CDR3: TGTGCCAGCAGTTTCCGGGCCAGGGGCTACGAAAAACTGTTTTTT. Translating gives CASSFRARGYEKLFF.

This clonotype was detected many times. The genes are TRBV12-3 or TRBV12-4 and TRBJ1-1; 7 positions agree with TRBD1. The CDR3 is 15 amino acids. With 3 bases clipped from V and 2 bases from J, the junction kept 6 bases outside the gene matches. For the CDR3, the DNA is TGTGCCAGCAGTTTCGGGAGGGGGCGTAACACTGAAGCTTTCTTT. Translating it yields CASSFGRGRNTEAFF.

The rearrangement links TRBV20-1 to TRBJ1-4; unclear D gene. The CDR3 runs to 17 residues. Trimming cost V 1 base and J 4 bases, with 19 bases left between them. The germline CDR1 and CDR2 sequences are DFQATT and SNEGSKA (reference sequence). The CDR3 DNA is TGCAGTGCTAGAGGCCTCGAACTTATTGGCGATAATGAAAAACTGTTTTTT. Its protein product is CSARGLELIGDNEKLFF.

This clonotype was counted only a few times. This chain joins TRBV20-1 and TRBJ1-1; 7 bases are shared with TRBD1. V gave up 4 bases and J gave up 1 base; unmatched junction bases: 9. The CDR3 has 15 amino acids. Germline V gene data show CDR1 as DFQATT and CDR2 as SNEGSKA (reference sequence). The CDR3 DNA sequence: TGCAGTGCTAACAAAGGTCAGGGGGGGAACACTGAAGCTTTCTTT. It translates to CSANKGQGGNTEAFF.

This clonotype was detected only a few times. The CDR3 reads CAISESPRGGNSPLHF. CDR3 coding DNA: TGTGCCATCAGTGAGTCGCCCCGCGGCGGTAATTCACCCCTCCACTTT. J is TRBJ1-6 and V is TRBV10-3; D is uncertain. V was pared by 0 bases and J by 6 bases, with 12 bases between. The CDR3 totals 16 residues. The germline V gene encodes CDR1 ENHRY and CDR2 SYGVKD.

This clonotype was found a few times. CDR3 nucleotide sequence: TGCGCCAGCAGCTTGGCCCGGGTACATGCAGATACGCAGTATTTT. It codes for CASSLARVHADTQYF. This chain connects TRBV5-1 to TRBJ2-3; D is unresolved. This CDR3 has 15 amino acids. The V gene lost 0 bases and the J gene lost 4 bases, with 12 bases spanning the gap. Germline CDR1 is SGHRS and CDR2 is YFSETQ.

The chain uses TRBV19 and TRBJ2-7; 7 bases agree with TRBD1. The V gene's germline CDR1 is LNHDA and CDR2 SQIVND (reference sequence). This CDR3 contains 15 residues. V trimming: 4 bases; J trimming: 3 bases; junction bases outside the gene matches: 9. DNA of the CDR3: TGTGCCAGTAGTACCCGGACAGGAGAGCACTACGAGCAGTACTTC. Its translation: CASSTRTGEHYEQYF.

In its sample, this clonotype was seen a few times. The CDR3 DNA reads TGTGCCAGCAGCTTAGAAGGGACTAGCGGGGTAGAGACCCAGTACTTC. Translated: CASSLEGTSGVETQYF. The chain couples TRBV7-2 to TRBJ2-5; 13 bases are shared with TRBD2. V trimming: 1 base; J trimming: 4 bases; junction bases outside the gene matches: 3. Germline V gene sequence: CDR1 SGHTA, CDR2 FQGNSA. There are 16 residues in the CDR3.

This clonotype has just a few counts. The CDR3: CATSDLGYNEQFF. The DNA for the CDR3 is TGTGCCACCAGTGATCTCGGTTACAATGAGCAGTTCTTC. The chain is built from TRBV24-1 and TRBJ2-1; D gene uncertain. Per the germline V gene, CDR1 is KGHDR and CDR2 is SFDVKD. The CDR3 covers 13 residues. Between the trimmed V and J ends, which lost 3 bases and 4 bases, there was a span of 6 bases.

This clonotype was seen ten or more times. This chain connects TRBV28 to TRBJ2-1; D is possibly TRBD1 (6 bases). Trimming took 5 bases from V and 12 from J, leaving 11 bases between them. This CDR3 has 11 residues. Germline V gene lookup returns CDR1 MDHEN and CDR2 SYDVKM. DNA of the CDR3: TGTGCCAGCAGTGTCGGGACAAGGCAGTTCTTC. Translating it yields CASSVGTRQFF.

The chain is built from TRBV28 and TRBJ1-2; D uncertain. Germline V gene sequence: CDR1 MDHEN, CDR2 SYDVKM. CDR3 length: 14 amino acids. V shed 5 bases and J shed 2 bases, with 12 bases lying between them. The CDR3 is CASSDDNVNYGYTF. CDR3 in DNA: TGTGCCAGCAGTGACGACAACGTAAACTATGGCTACACCTTC.

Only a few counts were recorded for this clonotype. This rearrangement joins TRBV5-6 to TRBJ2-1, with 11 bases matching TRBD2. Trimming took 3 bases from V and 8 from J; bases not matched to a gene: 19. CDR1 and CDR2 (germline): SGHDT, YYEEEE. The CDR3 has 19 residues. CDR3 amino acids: CASSWRTSGPGAGGYEQFF. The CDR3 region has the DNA TGTGCCAGCAGCTGGCGGACTAGCGGGCCTGGAGCCGGAGGCTATGAGCAGTTCTTC.